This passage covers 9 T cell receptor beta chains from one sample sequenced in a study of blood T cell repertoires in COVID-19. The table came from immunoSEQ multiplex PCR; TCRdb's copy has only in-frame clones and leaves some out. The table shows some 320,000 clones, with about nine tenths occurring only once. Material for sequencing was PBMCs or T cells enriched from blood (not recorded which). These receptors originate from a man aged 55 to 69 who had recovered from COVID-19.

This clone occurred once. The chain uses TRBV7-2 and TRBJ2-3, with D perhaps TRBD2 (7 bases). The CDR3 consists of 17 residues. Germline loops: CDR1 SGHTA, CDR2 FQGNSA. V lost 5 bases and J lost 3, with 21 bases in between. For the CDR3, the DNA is TGTGCCAGCAGCCCCGGGGGGCTAGCGGTTATAACAGATACGCAGTATTTT. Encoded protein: CASSPGGLAVITDTQYF.

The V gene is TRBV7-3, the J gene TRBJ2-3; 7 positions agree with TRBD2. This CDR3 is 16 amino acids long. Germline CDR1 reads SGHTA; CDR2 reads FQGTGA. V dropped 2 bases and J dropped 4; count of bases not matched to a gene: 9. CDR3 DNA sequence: TGTGCCAGCAGCTTATGGGGCGGGAGAGGGTCAGATACGCAGTATTTT. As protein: CASSLWGGRGSDTQYF. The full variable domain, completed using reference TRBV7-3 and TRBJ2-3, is GAGVSQTPSNKVTEKGKYVELRCDPISGHTALYWYRQSLGQGPEFLIYFQGTGAADDSGLPNDRFFAVRPEGSVSTLKIQRTERGDSAVYLCASSLWGGRGSDTQYFGPGTRLTVL.

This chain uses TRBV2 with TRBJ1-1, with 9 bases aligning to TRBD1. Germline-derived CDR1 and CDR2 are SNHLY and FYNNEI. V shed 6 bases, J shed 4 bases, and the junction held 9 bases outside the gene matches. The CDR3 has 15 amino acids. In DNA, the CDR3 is TGTGCCAGCAGGGAACAGGGGGCATTGAGCACTGAAGCTTTCTTT. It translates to CASREQGALSTEAFF.

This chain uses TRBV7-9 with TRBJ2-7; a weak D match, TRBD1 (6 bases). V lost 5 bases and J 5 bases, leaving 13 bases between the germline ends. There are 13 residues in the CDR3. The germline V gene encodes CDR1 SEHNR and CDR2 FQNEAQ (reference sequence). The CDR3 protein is CASSPTGTNEQYF. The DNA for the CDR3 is TGTGCCAGCAGCCCTACGGGGACAAACGAGCAGTACTTC.

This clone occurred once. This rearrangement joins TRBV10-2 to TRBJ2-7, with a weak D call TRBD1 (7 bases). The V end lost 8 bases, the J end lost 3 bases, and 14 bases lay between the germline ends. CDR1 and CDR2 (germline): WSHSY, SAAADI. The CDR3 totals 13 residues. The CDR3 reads CASGGTANYEQYF. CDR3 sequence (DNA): TGCGCCAGCGGAGGGACAGCAAACTACGAGCAGTACTTC.

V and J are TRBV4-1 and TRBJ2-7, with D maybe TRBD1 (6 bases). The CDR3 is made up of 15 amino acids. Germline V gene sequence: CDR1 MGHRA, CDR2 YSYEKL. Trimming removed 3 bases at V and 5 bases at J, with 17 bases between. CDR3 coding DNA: TGCGCCAGCAGCCACAACGCTGCGGACAGCCACGAGCAGTACTTC. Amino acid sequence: CASSHNAADSHEQYF.

The CDR3 loop reads CASSLLEGEAFF. The DNA of the CDR3 is TGTGCCAGCAGTTTATTGGAGGGTGAAGCTTTCTTT. The chain has TRBV12-3 or TRBV12-4 and TRBJ1-1; D is ambiguous. Trimming left V 2 bases short and J 7 bases short, with 8 bases between. This CDR3 region has 12 residues.

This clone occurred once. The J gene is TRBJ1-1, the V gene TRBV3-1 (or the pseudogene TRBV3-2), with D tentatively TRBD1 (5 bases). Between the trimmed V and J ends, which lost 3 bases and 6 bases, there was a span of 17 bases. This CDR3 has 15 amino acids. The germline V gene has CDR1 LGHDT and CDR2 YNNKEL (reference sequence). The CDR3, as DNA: TGTGCCAGCAGCCATGCGGGGGGGGGACGACCTGAAGCTTTCTTT. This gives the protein CASSHAGGGRPEAFF.

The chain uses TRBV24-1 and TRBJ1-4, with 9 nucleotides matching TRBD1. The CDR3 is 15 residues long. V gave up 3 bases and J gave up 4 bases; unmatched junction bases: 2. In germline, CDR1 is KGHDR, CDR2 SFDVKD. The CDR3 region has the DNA TGTGCCACCAGTGATGACAGGGGGGATAATGAAAAACTGTTTTTT. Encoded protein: CATSDDRGDNEKLFF.